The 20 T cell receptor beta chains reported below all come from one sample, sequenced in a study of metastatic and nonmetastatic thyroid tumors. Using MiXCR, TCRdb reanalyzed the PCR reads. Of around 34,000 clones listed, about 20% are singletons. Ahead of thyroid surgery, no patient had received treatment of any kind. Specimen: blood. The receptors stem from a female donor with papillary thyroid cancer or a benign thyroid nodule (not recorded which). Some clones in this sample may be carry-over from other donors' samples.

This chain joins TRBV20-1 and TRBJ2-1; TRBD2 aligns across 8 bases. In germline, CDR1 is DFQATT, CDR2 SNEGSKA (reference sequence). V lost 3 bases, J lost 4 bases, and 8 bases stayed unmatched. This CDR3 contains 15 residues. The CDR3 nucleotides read TGCAGTGCTAGTGTAAGCGGGGGAGAATACAATGAGCAGTTCTTC. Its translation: CSASVSGGEYNEQFF.

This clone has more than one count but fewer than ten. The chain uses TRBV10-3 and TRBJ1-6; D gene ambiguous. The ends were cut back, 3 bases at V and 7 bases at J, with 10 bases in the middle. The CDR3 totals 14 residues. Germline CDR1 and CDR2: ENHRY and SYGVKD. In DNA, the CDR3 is TGTGCCATCAGTGACCCGACGTTCAATTCACCCCTCCACTTT. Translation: CAISDPTFNSPLHF.

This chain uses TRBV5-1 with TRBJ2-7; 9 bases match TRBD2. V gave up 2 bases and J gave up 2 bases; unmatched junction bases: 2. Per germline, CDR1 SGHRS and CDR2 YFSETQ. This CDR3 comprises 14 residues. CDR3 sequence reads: CASSFRGGAYEQYF. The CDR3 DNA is TGCGCCAGCAGCTTCCGCGGGGGGGCCTACGAGCAGTACTTC. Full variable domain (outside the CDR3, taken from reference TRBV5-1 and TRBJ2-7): KAGVTQTPRYLIKTRGQQVTLSCSPISGHRSVSWYQQTPGQGLQFLFEYFSETQRNKGNFPGRFSGRQFSNSRSEMNVSTLELGDSALYLCASSFRGGAYEQYFGPGTRLTVT.

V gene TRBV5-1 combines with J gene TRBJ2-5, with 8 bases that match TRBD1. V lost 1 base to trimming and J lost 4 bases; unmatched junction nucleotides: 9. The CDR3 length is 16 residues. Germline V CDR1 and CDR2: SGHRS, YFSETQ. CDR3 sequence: CASSLNPDRGRETQYF. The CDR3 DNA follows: TGCGCCAGCAGCTTGAATCCCGACAGGGGCCGAGAGACCCAGTACTTC. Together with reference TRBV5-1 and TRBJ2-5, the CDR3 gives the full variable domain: KAGVTQTPRYLIKTRGQQVTLSCSPISGHRSVSWYQQTPGQGLQFLFEYFSETQRNKGNFPGRFSGRQFSNSRSEMNVSTLELGDSALYLCASSLNPDRGRETQYFGPGTRLLVL.

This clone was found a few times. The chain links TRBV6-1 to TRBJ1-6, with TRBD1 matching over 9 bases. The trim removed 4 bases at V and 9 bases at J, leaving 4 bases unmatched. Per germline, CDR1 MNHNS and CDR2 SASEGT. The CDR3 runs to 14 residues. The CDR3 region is CASSAGTGSSPLHF. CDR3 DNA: TGTGCCAGCAGTGCCGGGACAGGGAGTTCACCCCTCCACTTT.

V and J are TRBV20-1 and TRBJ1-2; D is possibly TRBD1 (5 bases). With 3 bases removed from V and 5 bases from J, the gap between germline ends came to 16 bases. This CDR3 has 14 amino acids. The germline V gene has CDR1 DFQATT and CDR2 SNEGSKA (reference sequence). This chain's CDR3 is CSARGPQGYYGYTF. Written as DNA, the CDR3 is TGCAGTGCTAGGGGTCCGCAGGGTTATTATGGCTACACCTTC.

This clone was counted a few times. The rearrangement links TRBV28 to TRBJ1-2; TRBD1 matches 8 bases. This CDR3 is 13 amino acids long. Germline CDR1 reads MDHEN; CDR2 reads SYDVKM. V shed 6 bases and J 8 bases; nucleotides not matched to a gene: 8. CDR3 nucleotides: TGTGCCAGCAGCCGTGGACAGGGTGGCGGCTACACCTTC. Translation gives CASSRGQGGGYTF.

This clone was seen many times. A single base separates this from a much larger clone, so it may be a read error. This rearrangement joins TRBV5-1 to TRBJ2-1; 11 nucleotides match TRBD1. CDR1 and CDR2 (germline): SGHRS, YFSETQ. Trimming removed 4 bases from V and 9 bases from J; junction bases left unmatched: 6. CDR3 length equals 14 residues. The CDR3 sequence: CASSLGQGGIEQFF. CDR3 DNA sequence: TGCGCCAGCAGCCTGGGACAGGGGGGAATTGAGCAGTTCTTC.

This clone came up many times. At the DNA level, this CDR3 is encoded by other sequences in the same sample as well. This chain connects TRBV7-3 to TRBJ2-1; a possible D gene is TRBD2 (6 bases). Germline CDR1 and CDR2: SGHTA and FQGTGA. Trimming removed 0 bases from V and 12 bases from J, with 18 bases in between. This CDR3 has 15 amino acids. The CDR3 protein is CASSLTGTLQEGQFF. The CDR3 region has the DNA TGTGCCAGCAGCTTAACTGGGACGCTGCAGGAGGGGCAGTTCTTC.

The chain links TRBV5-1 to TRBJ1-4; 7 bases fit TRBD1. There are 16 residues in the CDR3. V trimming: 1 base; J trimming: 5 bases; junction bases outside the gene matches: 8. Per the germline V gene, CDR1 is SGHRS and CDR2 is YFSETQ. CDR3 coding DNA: TGCGCCAGCAGCTTGACGCCCCAGGGGGGGAATGAAAAACTGTTTTTT. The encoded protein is CASSLTPQGGNEKLFF.

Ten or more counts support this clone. The CDR3: CASGLAIDRGNGYGYTF. The CDR3 DNA reads TGTGCTAGTGGTTTGGCAATAGACAGGGGGAACGGCTATGGCTACACCTTC. The chain employs TRBV12-5 and TRBJ1-2, with 9 bases identical to TRBD1. V dropped 1 base and J dropped 4; count of bases not matched to a gene: 10. The CDR3 spans 17 residues. The germline CDR1 and CDR2 sequences are LGHNT and FRNRAP.

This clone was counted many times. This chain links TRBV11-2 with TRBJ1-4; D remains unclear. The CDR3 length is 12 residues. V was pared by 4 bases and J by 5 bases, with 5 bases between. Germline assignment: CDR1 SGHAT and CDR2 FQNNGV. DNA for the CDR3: TGTGCCAGCAGCTCTTCCAATGAAAAACTGTTTTTT. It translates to CASSSSNEKLFF. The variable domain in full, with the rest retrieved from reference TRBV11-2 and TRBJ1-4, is EAGVAQSPRYKIIEKRQSVAFWCNPISGHATLYWYQQILGQGPKLLIQFQNNGVVDDSQLPKDRFSAERLKGVDSTLKIQPAKLEDSAVYLCASSSSNEKLFFGSGTQLSVL.

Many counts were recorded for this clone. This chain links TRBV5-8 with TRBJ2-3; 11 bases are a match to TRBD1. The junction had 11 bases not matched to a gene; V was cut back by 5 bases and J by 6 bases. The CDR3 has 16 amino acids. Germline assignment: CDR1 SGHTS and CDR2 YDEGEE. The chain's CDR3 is CASRPATDRGHDTQYF. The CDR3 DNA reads TGTGCCAGCAGACCTGCCACGGACAGGGGGCATGATACGCAGTATTTT.

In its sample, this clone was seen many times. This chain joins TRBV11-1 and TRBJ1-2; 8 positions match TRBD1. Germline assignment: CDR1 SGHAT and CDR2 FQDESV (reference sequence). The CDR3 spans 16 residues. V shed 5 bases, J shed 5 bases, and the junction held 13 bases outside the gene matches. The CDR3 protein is CASSPSGTGLGYGYTF. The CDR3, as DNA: TGTGCCAGCAGCCCCTCGGGGACAGGCTTGGGTTATGGCTACACCTTC.

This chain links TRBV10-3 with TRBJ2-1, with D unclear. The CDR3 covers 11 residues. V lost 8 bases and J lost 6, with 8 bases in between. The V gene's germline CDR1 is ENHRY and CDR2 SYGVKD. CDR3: CAIGVGNEQFF. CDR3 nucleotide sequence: TGTGCCATCGGTGTAGGCAATGAGCAGTTCTTC.

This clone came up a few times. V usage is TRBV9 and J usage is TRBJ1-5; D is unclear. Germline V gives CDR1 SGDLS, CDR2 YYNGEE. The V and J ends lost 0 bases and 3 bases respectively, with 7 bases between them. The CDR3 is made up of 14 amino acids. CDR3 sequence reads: CASSVGLINQPQHF. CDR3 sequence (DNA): TGTGCCAGCAGCGTAGGTTTAATCAATCAGCCCCAGCATTTT.

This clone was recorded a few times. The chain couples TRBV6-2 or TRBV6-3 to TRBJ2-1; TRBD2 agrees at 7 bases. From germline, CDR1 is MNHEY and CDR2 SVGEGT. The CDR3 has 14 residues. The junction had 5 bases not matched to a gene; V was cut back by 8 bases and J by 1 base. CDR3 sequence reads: CASSLAPSYNEQFF. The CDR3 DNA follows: TGTGCCAGCTCACTAGCGCCTTCCTACAATGAGCAGTTCTTC.

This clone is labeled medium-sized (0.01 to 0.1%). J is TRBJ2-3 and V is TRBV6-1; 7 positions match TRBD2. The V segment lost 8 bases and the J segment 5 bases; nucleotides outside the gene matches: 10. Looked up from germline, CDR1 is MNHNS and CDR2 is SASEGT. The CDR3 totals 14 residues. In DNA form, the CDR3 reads TGTGCCAGCGCCGACCCAACGGGGGGAGATACGCAGTATTTT. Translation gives CASADPTGGDTQYF.

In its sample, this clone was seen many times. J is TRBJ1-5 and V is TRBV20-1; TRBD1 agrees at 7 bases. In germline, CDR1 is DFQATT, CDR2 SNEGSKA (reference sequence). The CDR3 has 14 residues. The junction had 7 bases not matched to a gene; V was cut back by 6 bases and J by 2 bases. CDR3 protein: CSADGDRGNQPQHF. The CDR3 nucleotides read TGCAGTGCCGATGGTGACAGGGGCAATCAGCCCCAGCATTTT.

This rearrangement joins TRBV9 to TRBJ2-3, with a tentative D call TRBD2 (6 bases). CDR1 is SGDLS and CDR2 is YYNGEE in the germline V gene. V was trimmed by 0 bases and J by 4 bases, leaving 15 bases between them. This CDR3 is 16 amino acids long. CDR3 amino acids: CASSVGASDDSDTQYF. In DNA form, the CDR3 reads TGTGCCAGCAGCGTAGGGGCTAGCGACGATTCAGATACGCAGTATTTT. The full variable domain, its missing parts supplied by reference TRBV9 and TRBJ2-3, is DSGVTQTPKHLITATGQRVTLRCSPRSGDLSVYWYQQSLDQGLQFLIQYYNGEERAKGNILERFSAQQFPDLHSELNLSSLELGDSALYFCASSVGASDDSDTQYFGPGTRLTVL.